What follows describes a single T cell receptor beta chain. CDR1 is MNHEY and CDR2 is SVGAGI in the germline V gene. The CDR3 has 15 amino acids. V lost 0 bases and J lost 8; bases outside the gene matches: 6. The sample comes from a study of blood T cell repertoires in COVID-19. Produced via immunoSEQ multiplex PCR; TCRdb's table is partial and in-frame only. The repertoire includes around 80,000 clones, 65% to 85% of them detected once, and 13% sits in the top ten. This chain joins TRBV6-5 and TRBJ2-1; 8 nucleotides match TRBD2. The clonotype was recovered from a man in his fifties with COVID-19, enrolled during active disease. The sequenced material came from peripheral blood. Written as DNA, the CDR3 is TGTGCCAGCAGTTACTCGTACTCGGGAGGGGATGAGCAGTTCTTC. Its translation is CASSYSYSGGDEQFF.